This TCR beta chain was sequenced during a study of shared clonotypes between healthy human individuals (TCRdb year 2020). Looking at the study overall: The cohort comprised a couple of women and a few men aged 18 to 49 years. For each donor, three plates each were used for CD4 naive and CD4 memory, two plates were used for CD8 naive, and one plate was used for CD8 memory. To estimate repertoire size and how much clonotype sharing occurs between individuals, the study deeply sequenced the blood TCR repertoires of roughly 5 healthy adults. To increase sequencing depth and limit assay-specific biases, TCR repertoire library preparation and sequencing were carried out by different laboratories using diverse techniques. Between about 0.9 and 8.9 billion PBMCs per donor were obtained by leukapheresis. General conclusions and limits of the study: Based on pairwise subsampling, the degree of clonotype sharing among donors was expected to be affected by sequencing depth. Sampling was restricted to blood, and TCR repertoires in tissues likely differ from the TCR repertoires found in blood. Estimated clonotype richness was generally larger for naive than for memory subsets. Because the study included only a small number of donors, the genetic and exposure-history diversity represented was limited. Higher generation probabilities were observed for clonotypes shared by all four sorted-subset donors than for non-shared clonotypes. Across a handful of donors, approximately 4.6% of naive CD4, approximately 4% of naive CD8, approximately 2.5% of memory CD4, and roughly 0.4% of memory CD8 clonotypes were shared. Incomplete sequencing was indicated by rarefaction of sorted-subset datasets, despite the large sequencing depth.

Trimming removed 3 bases from V and 4 bases from J, leaving 10 bases between the germline ends. CDR1 and CDR2 are drawn from the germline V gene (reference sequence): LNHDA, SQIVND. Spanning cysteine to phenylalanine, the CDR3 consists of 14 amino acids. The sequence is cut down to CDR3 DNA, 42 bases in frame from base 1. Using the deep immunoSEQ assay, multiplex PCR amplified TCR CDR3 regions from genomic DNA. For each cell subset, the extracted genomic DNA was distributed evenly across all wells of several immunoSEQ 96-well plates, and each plate served as one replicate. For sorted subsets, each replicate PCR was loaded with approximately 0.2 ug genomic DNA, equivalent to some 31,000 T cell genomes. Purified libraries were measured with a Qubit 3.0 fluorometer, size-checked on a Bioanalyzer 2100, and measured again with the KAPA Library Quantification kit. Every immunoSEQ 96-well plate was sequenced on a separate single-read 150-cycle Illumina NextSeq 550 flow cell. Per the original workflow: Because only junctional sequences without quality scores were contained in the immunoSEQ output, filtering matching that applied to full-length reads could not be performed. Sequences were annotated with PyIR, a Python wrapper for IgBLAST v1.9, and V/J genes and CDR3 were assigned using IMGT germline references. Reads were removed for weak V/J assignments (E-value above 1e-6), missing CDR3, stop codons, out-of-frame junctions, or ambiguous translated residues. A V3J clonotype was defined by an identical inferred V gene, J gene, and CDR3 amino acid sequence. To compute the percentage overlap between repertoires, the number of shared unique clonotypes was divided by the size of the smaller repertoire. Three approaches were used to assess repertoire richness: RTK rarefaction, the Chao1 estimator, and Recon v2.1 estimates of unobserved clonotypes. OLGA was used to compute generation probabilities for all TCRbeta clonotypes that the gDNA method yielded from a few donors. Held by TCRdb, this immuneACCESS table contains in-frame sequences only and omits some clones. Under half of the omission traces to an unresolved V gene where checked; the cause of the rest is unknown. Clonal size and the V and J genes are those of that table, whereas D and trimming came from the DNA. The sample yields about 2.4 million clones; over 85% were counted once. The ten biggest clones cover about 0.38% of the sample.

In regard to this clone: Its target antigen remains unknown. No base qualities exist here, and no much larger clone lies one base off it.

Healthy HIV-negative adults with no recently reported acute infections or vaccinations were included as donors. Every donor was a Caucasian adult living in Nashville, Tennessee, USA. CD4+ T cells were enriched by magnetic negative selection, after which naive cells were positively selected on CD45RA and the negative fraction was taken as the memory subset. Blood was collected by leukapheresis, and PBMCs were isolated by Ficoll-Histopaque density gradient centrifugation and then cryopreserved in liquid nitrogen vapor phase. Purity and quantity of every magnetically sorted T cell population were checked by analytical flow cytometry. Each sorted fraction had its genomic DNA isolated and then quantified by UV absorbance on a Nanodrop 2000c.

The sequence derives from a man younger than 35 in good health. Some clones in this sample may be carry-over from other donors' samples. The chain links TRBV19 with TRBJ1-3, and TRBD1 may be the D gene, going by 6 matching bases. The sequenced sample consisted of naive CD4+ T cells from PBMCs. The sample's cell subset or site label is to be understood as: CD45RA+ positively selected. The CDR3 region reads CASSMGASGNTIYF. The DNA reads as follows: TGTGCCAGTAGTATGGGGGCTTCGGGAAACACCATATATTTT.